Listed here are 6 T cell receptor beta chains from one sample, sequenced in a study of blood T cell repertoires in COVID-19. Sequencing used immunoSEQ multiplex PCR; TCRdb keeps in-frame clones, though not all of them. The sample lists about 57,000 clones; almost 85% were seen once. The sequencing sample was made of peripheral blood. The receptors come from a woman at least 80 years old with acute or convalescent COVID-19.

The V and J genes are TRBV7-9 and TRBJ2-5, with 8 bases aligning to TRBD1. Germline CDR1 is SEHNR and CDR2 is FQNEAQ (reference sequence). V was clipped by 5 bases and J by 2 bases; unmatched bases: 7. This CDR3 region has 15 residues. The CDR3 region has the DNA TGTGCCAGCAGCCCCGGACAGGGCCTTCAAGAGACCCAGTACTTC. This codes for CASSPGQGLQETQYF.

This clone was observed a handful of times. This rearrangement joins TRBV13 to TRBJ2-1; 9 bases are a match to TRBD1. The V segment lost 5 bases and the J segment 4 bases; nucleotides outside the gene matches: 6. Per the germline V gene, CDR1 is PRHDT and CDR2 is FYEKMQ (reference sequence). CDR3 length equals 15 residues. The CDR3 sequence is CASSLRDRAYNEQFF. In DNA, the CDR3 is TGTGCCAGCAGCCTCCGGGACAGGGCTTACAATGAGCAGTTCTTC.

This rearrangement joins TRBV2 to TRBJ2-5; 10 bases line up with TRBD1. CDR3 length: 14 residues. Germline V gene sequence: CDR1 SNHLY, CDR2 FYNNEI. Losses at the gene ends were 8 bases for V and 5 bases for J; bases not matched to a gene: 8. CDR3 coding DNA: TGTGCCAGCGCCTCGGACAGGGGGGGCGAGACCCAGTACTTC. Translated: CASASDRGGETQYF.

The chain carries TRBV7-9 and TRBJ1-4; 8 positions agree with TRBD1. The CDR3 spans 14 residues. The germline gives CDR1 SEHNR, CDR2 FQNEAQ (reference sequence). The V and J ends lost 4 bases and 3 bases, in that order; junction bases with no gene match: 1. CDR3 coding DNA: TGTGCCAGCAGCTACAGGGGGTCTAATGAAAAACTGTTTTTT. The encoded protein is CASSYRGSNEKLFF. The full variable domain, completed using reference TRBV7-9 and TRBJ1-4, is DTGVSQNPRHKITKRGQNVTFRCDPISEHNRLYWYRQTLGQGPEFLTYFQNEAQLEKSRLLSDRFSAERPKGSFSTLEIQRTEQGDSAMYLCASSYRGSNEKLFFGSGTQLSVL.

The chain combines TRBV29-1 with TRBJ2-2; perhaps TRBD2 as D (7 bases). Germline lookup yields CDR1 SQVTM and CDR2 ANQGSEA. Trimming removed 7 bases from V and 9 bases from J, with 18 bases in between. This CDR3 comprises 13 residues. The CDR3 nucleotides read TGCAGCGCCTATCGGGGGGCAGCTCGGGAGCTGTTTTTT. Residues: CSAYRGAARELFF.

The chain links TRBV30 to TRBJ2-1; D perhaps matches TRBD2 (6 bases). CDR1 is GTSNPN and CDR2 is SVGIG in the germline V gene (reference sequence). With 3 bases removed from V and 0 bases from J, the gap between germline ends came to 15 bases. The CDR3 spans 16 residues. The CDR3 is CAWSRRRGSSYNEQFF. The CDR3 DNA reads TGTGCCTGGAGCCGCAGGAGGGGTAGCTCCTACAATGAGCAGTTCTTC.